These T cell receptor beta chains were read from a single sample in a study of blood T cells in healthy people across ages. From the 5' RACE reads, TCRdb called clonotypes with MiXCR, one entry per CDR3 protein. This sample yields approximately 690,000 distinct CDR3 sequences, of which around 43% are seen a single time; 30% belongs to the top ten. The sequencing sample was made of blood. These receptors came from a man older than 75 in good health. Each CDR3 is given with its conserved first and last residue. Fields, in order: J gene, clone size, V gene, D gene, CDR3 protein, CDR3 DNA. D genes are given only for firm matches. Clone size appears in some rows only: once, few, many, or a class for an expanded clone.

TRBJ2-3,-,TRBV20-1,TRBD2,CSADTGGGDTDTQYF,TGCAGTGCGGACACCGGGGGAGGGGACACAGATACGCAGTATTTT
TRBJ2-7,-,TRBV6-2/TRBV6-3,-,CASSSLPSYEQYF,TGTGCCAGCAGTTCCCTTCCATCCTACGAGCAGTACTTC
TRBJ2-5,-,TRBV27,-,CASSFLKTAGVGIRETQYF,TGTGCCAGCAGTTTTCTTAAAACGGCCGGGGTCGGAATTCGGGAGACCCAGTACTTC
TRBJ2-1,once,TRBV6-5,-,CASSYAGSGYEQFF,TGTGCCAGCAGTTACGCAGGTAGCGGTTATGAGCAGTTCTTC
TRBJ2-5,many,TRBV7-9,TRBD2,CASSLATGGEETQYF,TGTGCCAGCAGCTTAGCTACGGGGGGTGAAGAGACCCAGTACTTC
TRBJ2-5,-,TRBV19,TRBD2,CASSRIAGGTETQYF,TGTGCCAGTAGTAGGATAGCGGGTGGGACGGAGACCCAGTACTTC
TRBJ2-7,-,TRBV10-1,-,CASSQTVLTGHAVYEQYF,TGCGCCAGCAGCCAAACGGTCCTGACGGGACACGCAGTCTACGAGCAGTACTTC
TRBJ2-3,-,TRBV4-3,-,CASSQVGGGTDTQYF,TGCGCCAGCAGCCAAGTGGGGGGCGGGACAGATACGCAGTATTTT
TRBJ2-7,-,TRBV4-1,TRBD1,CASSQDRPGGQGPYEQYF,TGCGCCAGCAGCCAAGATCGACCGGGGGGACAGGGACCCTACGAGCAGTACTTC
TRBJ2-1,-,TRBV4-3,TRBD2,CASSQDSGGAREQFF,TGCGCCAGCAGCCAAGATAGCGGGGGTGCCCGGGAGCAGTTCTTC
TRBJ1-4,few,TRBV14,-,CASSQRGGDEKLFF,TGTGCCAGCAGCCAACGGGGAGGAGATGAAAAACTGTTTTTT
TRBJ1-5,-,TRBV6-5,-,CASKAHGAGIKEPQHF,TGTGCCAGCAAAGCACATGGGGCGGGAATAAAGGAGCCCCAGCATTTT
TRBJ2-7,many,TRBV7-2,TRBD2,CASSLGLAGGSDEQYF,TGTGCCAGCAGCTTAGGGTTAGCGGGGGGGTCGGACGAGCAGTACTTC
TRBJ2-7,few,TRBV7-2,-,CASSLEWGGLNYEQYF,TGTGCCAGCAGCTTAGAATGGGGCGGACTGAACTACGAGCAGTACTTC
TRBJ2-2,-,TRBV29-1,-,CSAGGQSNTGGLFF,TGCAGCGCTGGGGGACAGTCGAACACCGGGGGGCTGTTTTTT
TRBJ1-1,-,TRBV4-1,-,CASSQETRGTEAFF,TGCGCCAGCAGCCAAGAAACAAGAGGGACTGAAGCTTTCTTT
TRBJ2-3,-,TRBV6-1,-,CASSLSKGASTDTQYF,TGTGCCAGCAGCCTGTCTAAAGGCGCGAGCACAGATACGCAGTATTTT
TRBJ2-7,-,TRBV2,-,CASSVGVRAYEQYF,TGTGCCAGCAGTGTCGGAGTTAGAGCCTACGAGCAGTACTTC
TRBJ2-7,-,TRBV7-2,TRBD2,CASSLSSGGSYNEQYF,TGTGCCAGCAGCTTATCTAGCGGGGGGTCCTACAATGAGCAGTACTTC
TRBJ1-2,-,TRBV6-2/TRBV6-3,TRBD1,CASSWDRNYGYTF,TGTGCCAGCAGCTGGGACAGGAACTATGGCTACACCTTC
TRBJ1-1,-,TRBV7-8,TRBD1,CASSPPSPGGKRAEAFF,TGTGCCAGCAGCCCCCCCTCCCCAGGGGGCAAGAGAGCTGAAGCTTTCTTT
TRBJ1-5,-,TRBV20-1,TRBD1,CSARAGTGNGQPQHF,TGCAGTGCTAGAGCCGGGACAGGGAACGGTCAGCCCCAGCATTTT
TRBJ2-7,-,TRBV18,-,CASSPTGDRTYEQYF,TGTGCCAGCTCACCAACGGGGGACAGAACCTACGAGCAGTACTTC
TRBJ1-4,-,TRBV10-2,-,CASRDSGEKLFF,TGCGCCAGCAGGGACAGCGGTGAAAAACTGTTTTTT
TRBJ2-1,-,TRBV7-8,TRBD2,CASSDLAGEGEQFF,TGTGCCAGCAGCGACCTAGCGGGAGAGGGTGAGCAGTTCTTC
TRBJ2-1,-,TRBV6-2/TRBV6-3,-,CASSYRGPGVDEQFF,TGTGCCAGCAGTTACCGGGGACCGGGCGTCGATGAGCAGTTCTTC
TRBJ2-6,few,TRBV2,-,CASSERRDIGSGANVLTF,TGTGCCAGCAGTGAACGTCGGGACATAGGCTCTGGGGCCAACGTCCTGACTTTC
TRBJ2-3,many,TRBV5-6,-,CASSLSPGGTDTQYF,TGTGCCAGCAGCTTGAGTCCCGGGGGCACAGATACGCAGTATTTT
TRBJ2-4,few,TRBV6-2/TRBV6-3,-,CASNTGKNIQYF,TGTGCCAGCAATACAGGGAAAAACATTCAGTACTTC
TRBJ2-3,-,TRBV6-1,TRBD1,CASSALTRTGVFSDTQYF,TGTGCCAGCAGCGCCTTGACCCGGACAGGGGTTTTTTCAGATACGCAGTATTTT
TRBJ2-7,few,TRBV7-2,TRBD2,CASSLGLAGEQYF,TGTGCCAGCAGCTTAGGGCTAGCGGGCGAGCAGTACTTC
TRBJ2-7,-,TRBV4-3,-,CASSQSTGRYEQYF,TGCGCCAGCAGCCAGTCGACAGGTCGATACGAGCAGTACTTC
TRBJ1-5,-,TRBV6-1,-,CASREGAGRYSNQPQHF,TGTGCCAGCAGGGAAGGGGCAGGGCGATATAGCAATCAGCCCCAGCATTTT
TRBJ2-1,-,TRBV20-1,TRBD2,CSATPGTSYNEQFF,TGCAGTGCTACCCCCGGGACTAGCTACAATGAGCAGTTCTTC
TRBJ2-3,-,TRBV12-3/TRBV12-4,-,CASSVRSKSTDTQYF,TGTGCCAGCAGTGTGCGCAGCAAAAGCACAGATACGCAGTATTTT
TRBJ2-3,-,TRBV18,-,CASSPPSPRADTQYF,TGTGCCAGCTCACCCCCGAGCCCAAGGGCAGATACGCAGTATTTT
TRBJ1-2,few,TRBV5-1,-,CASSLEGQRAYTF,TGCGCCAGCAGCTTGGAAGGACAGAGGGCCTACACCTTC
TRBJ2-6,few,TRBV4-3,-,CASSLLSPPGANVLTF,TGCGCCAGCAGCCTCCTGAGCCCCCCTGGGGCCAACGTCCTGACTTTC
TRBJ2-4,few,TRBV15,TRBD1,CATSRDRQGQNIQYF,TGTGCCACCAGCAGAGATCGACAGGGCCAAAACATTCAGTACTTC
TRBJ2-7,few,TRBV20-1,-,CSARESRLGAYEQYF,TGCAGTGCTAGAGAATCACGCTTGGGGGCCTACGAGCAGTACTTC
TRBJ2-5,-,TRBV27,TRBD2,CASSTSGLAGQETQYF,TGTGCCAGCAGTACATCCGGACTAGCGGGCCAAGAGACCCAGTACTTC
TRBJ2-6,-,TRBV27,-,CASSLRPSGANVLTF,TGTGCCAGCAGTTTACGTCCTTCTGGGGCCAACGTCCTGACTTTC
TRBJ2-1,few,TRBV7-2,TRBD2,CASSPGASGRDEQFF,TGTGCCAGCAGCCCCGGGGCTAGCGGGAGGGATGAGCAGTTCTTC
TRBJ1-2,-,TRBV12-3/TRBV12-4,-,CASSKTDTNYGYTF,TGTGCCAGCAGCAAGACAGATACTAACTATGGCTACACCTTC
TRBJ2-5,-,TRBV3-1,TRBD2,CASSQGIAGGSEQYF,TGTGCCAGCAGCCAAGGCATAGCGGGAGGGTCGGAACAGTACTTC
TRBJ2-7,-,TRBV7-9,TRBD2,CASSPLRGSGRAFEQYF,TGTGCCAGCAGCCCCCTCAGGGGGAGCGGGAGGGCCTTTGAGCAGTACTTC
TRBJ2-5,many,TRBV12-3/TRBV12-4,TRBD1,CATGTGGQETQYF,TGTGCCACCGGGACAGGGGGCCAAGAGACCCAGTACTTC
TRBJ1-1,-,TRBV29-1,-,CSVEWGTNTEAFF,TGCAGCGTTGAGTGGGGAACGAACACTGAAGCTTTCTTT
TRBJ2-3,-,TRBV7-2,TRBD2,CAGSQISGTSGSTWPQYF,TGTGCCGGCAGCCAAATATCCGGGACTAGCGGGTCCACTTGGCCGCAGTATTTT
TRBJ2-7,-,TRBV28,TRBD1,CASRGTVLNNEQYF,TGTGCCAGCAGGGGGACAGTATTAAACAATGAGCAGTACTTC
TRBJ1-6,few,TRBV14,TRBD1,CASSQRTGGNSPLHF,TGTGCCAGCAGCCAGAGGACAGGGGGTAATTCACCCCTCCACTTT
TRBJ1-5,-,TRBV2,TRBD1,CASTGTGFQPQHF,TGTGCCAGCACCGGGACAGGGTTTCAGCCCCAGCATTTT